The present entry profiles one TCR beta chain with its context. Its matching antigen is unknown. This record comes from a study of identifying expanded T cells in peripheral blood. General observations from the study: Differentially abundant clones: around 1.1 between replicates, 15 to 17 at around 14 days, over 18 at four. Variance in clone template counts between approximately two-week samples significantly increased with total template count across all healthy donors.

TCRdb keeps only in-frame clones here, not all; method: immunoSEQ multiplex PCR. The table lists fewer than 80,000 clones, under 85% of them singletons. During the collection period, no donor immune events like infections were recorded. The germline CDR1 and CDR2 sequences are MGHRA and YSYEKL. The CDR3 contains 14 residues. Trimming took off 4 bases at V and 2 bases at J, with 10 bases between the two ends. The chain is built from TRBV4-1 and TRBJ2-3; no reliable D call. The TCR comes from a person aged 18 to 69 in good health. Sequenced: blood. CDR3 region: CASSRDLITDTQYF. The CDR3 DNA is TGCGCCAGCAGCCGCGATCTTATCACAGATACGCAGTATTTT.